This T cell receptor beta chain was observed in a study of T cell responses to AZD1222 COVID-19 vaccine. Study observations and caveats: It was only a handful of AZD1222 recipients who were seropositive at baseline.

Using immunoSEQ multiplex PCR, the repertoire was profiled, and TCRdb retains in-frame clones only, with some absent. The data show tens of thousands of clones, roughly 86% seen once. Pooled in the analysis were second doses at about 4 or about 12 weeks. A word on this clone: The antigen remains unidentified.

Germline values: CDR1 SGHRS, CDR2 YFSETQ. The V gene lost 3 bases and the J gene lost 2 bases, with 21 bases spanning the gap. This CDR3 is 18 amino acids long. This receptor was identified in an adult who received the AZD1222 COVID-19 vaccine. The starting material was peripheral blood, obtained 28 days after the second AZD1222 dose. The rearrangement uses TRBV5-1 and TRBJ2-1; D may match TRBD1 or TRBD2 (6 bases each). This chain's CDR3 is CASSSRGGSGSPYNEQFF. CDR3 in DNA: TGCGCCAGCAGCTCCCGAGGGGGGAGCGGCTCGCCCTACAATGAGCAGTTCTTC.